A selection of T cell receptor beta chains follows, all from one sample in a study of blood T cell repertoires in COVID-19. Some clones are missing from TCRdb's copy, which holds only in-frame ones; the method was immunoSEQ multiplex PCR. Of 200,000 to 300,000 clones listed, just under 85% were seen once; the top ten hold under 4.5%. Sequenced input: peripheral blood. These receptors were collected from a man aged 50-60 years with acute or convalescent COVID-19. Each CDR3 is given with its conserved first and last residue. A D gene is named only where the DNA matches it firmly. Not all rows give a size; the values are once, few, many and, for expanded clones, a class.

V: TRBV24-1; J: TRBJ2-7; size: .; D: .; DNA: TGTGCCACCATGAATACAGGGAGTTCCTCTCTAGTGGTGCAGTACTTC; CDR3: CATMNTGSSSLVVQYF
V: TRBV24-1; J: TRBJ1-2; size: .; D: .; DNA: TGTGCCACCAGTGATTCAGGGTATGGCTACACCTTC; CDR3: CATSDSGYGYTF
V: TRBV19; J: TRBJ1-4; size: .; D: TRBD1; DNA: TGTGCCAGTAGTGTCGACAGGGGGCGTGAAAAACTGTTTTTT; CDR3: CASSVDRGREKLFF
V: TRBV5-5; J: TRBJ1-1; size: .; D: .; DNA: TGTGCCAGCAGCCCCCCCTTTTACACTGAAGCTTTCTTT; CDR3: CASSPPFYTEAFF
V: TRBV7-9; J: TRBJ2-2; size: .; D: TRBD1; DNA: TGTGCCAGCAGTCCAGAGGCTCAGGGGGCAGCGAACACCGGGGAGCTGTTTTTT; CDR3: CASSPEAQGAANTGELFF
V: TRBV10-2; J: TRBJ1-1; size: .; D: TRBD1; DNA: TGCGCCAGCAGGGACAGGGGGCCGGGCACTGAAGCTTTCTTT; CDR3: CASRDRGPGTEAFF
V: TRBV2; J: TRBJ2-1; size: .; D: .; DNA: TGTGCCAGCAGTGGCTACGGGGTTGGGCAGACGGCCTACAATGAGCAGTTCTTC; CDR3: CASSGYGVGQTAYNEQFF
V: TRBV2; J: TRBJ2-7; size: .; D: .; DNA: TGTGCCAGCAGTGAACGCAGGCAACAACAGTACTTC; CDR3: CASSERRQQQYF
V: TRBV7-8; J: TRBJ2-7; size: .; D: TRBD2; DNA: TGTGCCAGCAGCTCGGTAGCGGGGGTCACCTCCTACGAGCAGTACTTC; CDR3: CASSSVAGVTSYEQYF
V: TRBV27; J: TRBJ1-5; size: few; D: .; DNA: TGTGCCAGCAGTTTATGGGGGGACCAGCCCCAGCATTTT; CDR3: CASSLWGDQPQHF
V: TRBV10-3; J: TRBJ2-2; size: .; D: .; DNA: TGTGCCATCAGTGAGTCAAGAGGGCGGGGCACCGGGGAGCTGTTTTTT; CDR3: CAISESRGRGTGELFF
V: TRBV4-1; J: TRBJ2-1; size: .; D: .; DNA: TGCGCCAGCAGCCAAGATAGCGACAGGTACAATGAGCAGTTCTTC; CDR3: CASSQDSDRYNEQFF
V: TRBV6-6; J: TRBJ1-1; size: .; D: .; DNA: TGTGCCAGCACCGTCGGTGAATTCTTGAACACTGAAGCTTTCTTT; CDR3: CASTVGEFLNTEAFF
V: TRBV3-1/TRBV3-2; J: TRBJ1-6; size: .; D: .; DNA: TGTGCCAGCAGACCTACAGCAGGCCCCCTCCACTTT; CDR3: CASRPTAGPLHF
V: TRBV7-3; J: TRBJ2-7; size: .; D: TRBD1; DNA: TGTGCCAGCAGCTCCGGGACAGGGGGCTACGAGCAGTACTTC; CDR3: CASSSGTGGYEQYF
V: TRBV5-1; J: TRBJ2-3; size: .; D: TRBD2; DNA: TGCGCCACGTCCGGGACTAGCGGGGCTAGCACAGATACGCAGTATTTT; CDR3: CATSGTSGASTDTQYF
V: TRBV19; J: TRBJ2-7; size: .; D: TRBD1; DNA: TGTGCCAGCCCCCGGACAGGTACGTGGAACGAGCAGTACTTC; CDR3: CASPRTGTWNEQYF
V: TRBV3-1/TRBV3-2; J: TRBJ2-1; size: .; D: .; DNA: TGTGCCAGCAGCAGTACGGACTGGAACTACAATGAGCAGTTCTTC; CDR3: CASSSTDWNYNEQFF
V: TRBV20-1; J: TRBJ1-5; size: .; D: .; DNA: TGCAGTGCTAGTGTGGAAAGAGGATATAATCAGCCCCAGCATTTT; CDR3: CSASVERGYNQPQHF
V: TRBV2; J: TRBJ2-3; size: .; D: TRBD1; DNA: TGTGCCAGCAGTGCCTGGACAGGGGGTAAAACAGATACGCAGTATTTT; CDR3: CASSAWTGGKTDTQYF
V: TRBV6-5; J: TRBJ2-1; size: .; D: TRBD2; DNA: TGTGCCAGTTGGGGGAGACTAGCGGGAGGTGAGCAGTTCTTC; CDR3: CASWGRLAGGEQFF
V: TRBV5-1; J: TRBJ1-2; size: .; D: .; DNA: TGCGCCAGCAGCTTGGAGGGACACCGGGGCTACACCTTC; CDR3: CASSLEGHRGYTF
V: TRBV6-5; J: TRBJ1-3; size: once; D: .; DNA: TGTGCCAGCACTCTCTCCGGGACTACTGGAAACACCATATATTTT; CDR3: CASTLSGTTGNTIYF
V: TRBV18; J: TRBJ2-4; size: few; D: TRBD1; DNA: TGTGCCAGCTCACCTGACAGGGCGGACATTCAGTACTTC; CDR3: CASSPDRADIQYF
V: TRBV29-1; J: TRBJ1-4; size: .; D: TRBD1; DNA: TGCAGCGGTACGGACAGGGTGGGAGAAAAACTGTTTTTT; CDR3: CSGTDRVGEKLFF
V: TRBV9; J: TRBJ2-5; size: .; D: TRBD1; DNA: TGTGCCAGCAGCGTAGGACAGGGGGCGCGAGAGACCCAGTACTTC; CDR3: CASSVGQGARETQYF
V: TRBV11-3; J: TRBJ2-1; size: .; D: .; DNA: TGTGCCAGCAGCTTCCGTCTTTACAATGAGCAGTTCTTC; CDR3: CASSFRLYNEQFF
V: TRBV15; J: TRBJ2-7; size: .; D: TRBD1; DNA: TGTGCCACCAGCAGCCAGGGGGCAAGAGCCTACGAGCAGTACTTC; CDR3: CATSSQGARAYEQYF
V: TRBV7-2; J: TRBJ2-5; size: .; D: TRBD2; DNA: TGTGCCAGCAGCTCGGGACTAGCGGGGGGGGTATCCGTAGAGACCCAGTACTTC; CDR3: CASSSGLAGGVSVETQYF